What follows is one TCR beta chain and its context. This clonotype was seen repeatedly, ten times or more. This clone's antigen is unknown. The record has no base qualities; no much larger clone is one base away. This specimen comes from a study of T cell repertoires in cytomegalovirus infection (dated by TCRdb to about 2019). A note on the overall study: Donor HLA type was relevant to the analysis, because carriage of CMV infection together with the matching HLA type was indicated by public TCR beta signatures.

Sequencing took place on an Illumina HiSeq 1500. In-frame beta chains were kept once TCRdb had trimmed the public reads at Q25 with fastp and called clones with MiXCR. Each entry is one CDR3 protein sequence, shown with its most common DNA and genes. Within this sample are around 280,000 distinct CDR3 sequences, with about 9.1% of them counted one time only. The ten largest clonotypes hold approximately 2.4% of the sample. At the junction V is shortened by 6 bases and J by 4 bases, with 6 bases in between. The CDR1 and CDR2 encoded by the germline V gene are SGHTA and FQGTGA. From cysteine to phenylalanine, the CDR3 is 12 amino acids long. Solely the CDR3 DNA is kept, with 36 bases framed from the first base. Paper-wide results and their limitations: In both this cohort and an independent roughly 350-donor cohort, the cumulative frequency of public TCR beta family members distinguished carriers of CMV infection plus the relevant HLA type. The ex vivo response was dominated by HLA-C-restricted CMV-specific TCR beta clonotypes, which also provided the single most frequent clonotype in two of eight donors.

The material sequenced was PBMCs. This TCR came from a human donor in good health (CMV status not recorded). Some clones in this sample may be carry-over from other donors' samples. The chain uses TRBV7-3 and TRBJ2-2; the D gene cannot be named for sure. The CDR3 protein sequence reads: CASRPTTGELFF. Read as DNA, the sequence is TGTGCCAGCAGACCGACCACCGGGGAGCTGTTTTTT.